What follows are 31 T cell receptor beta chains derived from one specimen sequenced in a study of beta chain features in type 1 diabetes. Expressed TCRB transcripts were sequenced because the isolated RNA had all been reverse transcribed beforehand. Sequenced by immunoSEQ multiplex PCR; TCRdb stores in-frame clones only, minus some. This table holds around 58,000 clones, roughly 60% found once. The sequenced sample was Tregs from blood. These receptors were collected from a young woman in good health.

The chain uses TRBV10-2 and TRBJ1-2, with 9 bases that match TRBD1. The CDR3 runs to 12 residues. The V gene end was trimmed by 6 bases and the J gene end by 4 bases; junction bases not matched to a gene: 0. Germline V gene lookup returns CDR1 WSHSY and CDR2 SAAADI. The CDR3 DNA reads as TGCGCCAGCAGGGACAGGGGCTATGGCTACACCTTC. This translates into CASRDRGYGYTF.

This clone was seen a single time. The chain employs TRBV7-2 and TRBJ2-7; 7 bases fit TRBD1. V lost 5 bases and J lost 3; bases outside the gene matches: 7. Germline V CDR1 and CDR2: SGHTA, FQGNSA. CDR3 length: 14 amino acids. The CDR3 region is CASSPGTDNYEQYF. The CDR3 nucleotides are TGTGCCAGCAGCCCGGGGACAGATAACTACGAGCAGTACTTC.

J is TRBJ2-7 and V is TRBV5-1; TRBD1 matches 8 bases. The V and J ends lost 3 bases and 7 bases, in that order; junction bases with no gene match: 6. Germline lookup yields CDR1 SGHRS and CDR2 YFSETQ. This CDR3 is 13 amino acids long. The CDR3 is CASSWDRRGEQYF. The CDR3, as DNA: TGCGCCAGCAGCTGGGACAGGAGGGGGGAGCAGTACTTC.

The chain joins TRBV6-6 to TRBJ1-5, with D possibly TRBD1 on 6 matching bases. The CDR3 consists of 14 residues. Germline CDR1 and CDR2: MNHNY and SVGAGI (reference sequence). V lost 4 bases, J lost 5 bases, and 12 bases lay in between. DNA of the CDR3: TGTGCCAGCAGTTTAGAAAGGGGGTATCAGCCCCAGCATTTT. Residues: CASSLERGYQPQHF.

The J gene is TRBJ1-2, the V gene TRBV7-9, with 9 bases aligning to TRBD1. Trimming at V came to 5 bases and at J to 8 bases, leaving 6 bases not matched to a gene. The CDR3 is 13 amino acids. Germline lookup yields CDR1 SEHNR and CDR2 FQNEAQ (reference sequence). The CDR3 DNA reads TGTGCCAGCAGCCCGGGACAGGGCGGGGGCTACACCTTC. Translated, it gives CASSPGQGGGYTF.

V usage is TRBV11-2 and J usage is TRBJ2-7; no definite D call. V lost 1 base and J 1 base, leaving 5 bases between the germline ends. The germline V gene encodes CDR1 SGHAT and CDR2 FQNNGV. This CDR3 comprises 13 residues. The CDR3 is CASSLGRSYEQYF. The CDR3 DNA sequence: TGTGCCAGCAGCTTAGGCCGGTCCTACGAGCAGTACTTC. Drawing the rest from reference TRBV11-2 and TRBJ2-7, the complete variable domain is EAGVAQSPRYKIIEKRQSVAFWCNPISGHATLYWYQQILGQGPKLLIQFQNNGVVDDSQLPKDRFSAERLKGVDSTLKIQPAKLEDSAVYLCASSLGRSYEQYFGPGTRLTVT.

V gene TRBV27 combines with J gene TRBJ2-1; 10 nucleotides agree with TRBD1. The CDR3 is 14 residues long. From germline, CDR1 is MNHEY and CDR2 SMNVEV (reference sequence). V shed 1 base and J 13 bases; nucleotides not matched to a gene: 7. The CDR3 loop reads CASSLLGDRGLQFF. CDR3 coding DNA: TGTGCCAGCAGTTTATTGGGGGACAGGGGACTACAGTTCTTC.

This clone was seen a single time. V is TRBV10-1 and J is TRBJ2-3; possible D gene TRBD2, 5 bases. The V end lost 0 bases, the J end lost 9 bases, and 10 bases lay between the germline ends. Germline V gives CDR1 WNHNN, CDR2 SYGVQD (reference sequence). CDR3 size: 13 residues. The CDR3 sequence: CASSESRAATQYF. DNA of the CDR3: TGCGCCAGCAGTGAGTCGAGGGCAGCAACGCAGTATTTT.

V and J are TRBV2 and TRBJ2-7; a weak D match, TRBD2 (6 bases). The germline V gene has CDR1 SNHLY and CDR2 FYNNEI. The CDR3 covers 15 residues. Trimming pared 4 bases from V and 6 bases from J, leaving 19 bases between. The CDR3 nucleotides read TGTGCCAGCAGTGCCCCGGGACTCACAATGGGCGAGCAGTACTTC. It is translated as CASSAPGLTMGEQYF.

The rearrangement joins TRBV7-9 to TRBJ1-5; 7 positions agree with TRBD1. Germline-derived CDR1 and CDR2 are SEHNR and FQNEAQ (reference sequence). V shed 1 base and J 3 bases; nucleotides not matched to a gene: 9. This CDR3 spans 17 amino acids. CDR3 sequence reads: CASSLEFGGGVNQPQHF. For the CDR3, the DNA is TGTGCCAGCAGCTTAGAATTCGGAGGGGGCGTCAATCAGCCCCAGCATTTT.

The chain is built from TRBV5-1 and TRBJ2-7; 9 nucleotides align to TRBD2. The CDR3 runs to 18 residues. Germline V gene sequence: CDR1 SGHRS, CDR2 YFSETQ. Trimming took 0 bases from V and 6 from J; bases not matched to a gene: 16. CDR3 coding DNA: TGCGCCAGCAGCTTGGGGGATCTGCGGGAGGGCCCAAAGGGCGAGCAGTACTTC. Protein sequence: CASSLGDLREGPKGEQYF.

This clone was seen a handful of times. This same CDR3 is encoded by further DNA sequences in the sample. In DNA, the CDR3 is TGTGCCAGCAGCTTAGATCGCGGACTAGCGGGACGGTACGAGCAGTACTTC. Residues: CASSLDRGLAGRYEQYF. This chain links TRBV11-2 with TRBJ2-7; 12 nucleotides agree with TRBD2. Germline-derived CDR1 and CDR2 are SGHAT and FQNNGV. This CDR3 is built from 17 residues. Germline trimming cut 0 bases from V and 4 bases from J; bases unmatched to any gene: 7.

CDR3 bases: TGCGCCAGCAGCTTGGACAGGGGGAACACTGAAGCTTTCTTT. This encodes CASSLDRGNTEAFF. This chain links TRBV5-1 with TRBJ1-1; 7 bases line up with TRBD1. The CDR3 totals 14 residues. Germline assignment: CDR1 SGHRS and CDR2 YFSETQ. The V gene end was trimmed by 0 bases and the J gene end by 1 base; junction bases not matched to a gene: 0.

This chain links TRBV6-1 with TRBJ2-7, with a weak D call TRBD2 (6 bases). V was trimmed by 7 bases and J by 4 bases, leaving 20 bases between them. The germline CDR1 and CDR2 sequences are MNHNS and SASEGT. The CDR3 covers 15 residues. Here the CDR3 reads CASIKRWGVMYEQYF. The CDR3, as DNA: TGTGCCAGCATCAAAAGATGGGGGGTGATGTACGAGCAGTACTTC.

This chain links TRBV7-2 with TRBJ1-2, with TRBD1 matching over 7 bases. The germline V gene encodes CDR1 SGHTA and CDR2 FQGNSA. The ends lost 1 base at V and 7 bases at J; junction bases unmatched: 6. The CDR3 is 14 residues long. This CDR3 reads CASSLVGGAGGYTF. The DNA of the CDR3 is TGTGCCAGCAGCTTAGTAGGGGGCGCGGGTGGCTACACCTTC.

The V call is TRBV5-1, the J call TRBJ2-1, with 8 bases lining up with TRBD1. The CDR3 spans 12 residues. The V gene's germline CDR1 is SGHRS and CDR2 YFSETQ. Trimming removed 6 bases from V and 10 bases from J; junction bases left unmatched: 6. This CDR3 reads CASNPGGGEQFF. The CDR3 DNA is TGCGCCAGCAACCCAGGGGGCGGGGAGCAGTTCTTC.

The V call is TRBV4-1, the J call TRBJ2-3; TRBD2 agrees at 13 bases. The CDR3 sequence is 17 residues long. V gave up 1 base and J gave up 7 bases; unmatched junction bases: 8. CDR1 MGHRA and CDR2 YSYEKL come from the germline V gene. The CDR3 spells CASSQAVGLAGANTQYF. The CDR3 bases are TGCGCCAGCAGCCAAGCAGTAGGACTAGCGGGAGCCAATACGCAGTATTTT.

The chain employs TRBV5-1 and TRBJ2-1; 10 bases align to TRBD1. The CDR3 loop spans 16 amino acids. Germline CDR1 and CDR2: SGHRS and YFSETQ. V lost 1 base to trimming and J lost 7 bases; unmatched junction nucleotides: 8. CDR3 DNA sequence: TGCGCCAGCAGCTTGAGGGGACAGGGGTTAAGTAATGAGCAGTTCTTC. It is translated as CASSLRGQGLSNEQFF.

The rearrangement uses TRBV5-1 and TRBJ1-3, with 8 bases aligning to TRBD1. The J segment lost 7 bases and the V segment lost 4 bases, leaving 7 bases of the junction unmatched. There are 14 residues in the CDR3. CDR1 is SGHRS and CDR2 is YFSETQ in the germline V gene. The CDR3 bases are TGCGCCAGCAGCCCCGGGACAGGCGGGAACACCATATATTTT. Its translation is CASSPGTGGNTIYF.

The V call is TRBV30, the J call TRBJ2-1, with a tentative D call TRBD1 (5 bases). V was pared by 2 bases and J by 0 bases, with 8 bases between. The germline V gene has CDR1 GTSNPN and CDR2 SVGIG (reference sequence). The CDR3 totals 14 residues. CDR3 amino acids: CAWSSDSSYNEQFF. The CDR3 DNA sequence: TGTGCCTGGAGTTCCGACAGCTCCTACAATGAGCAGTTCTTC.

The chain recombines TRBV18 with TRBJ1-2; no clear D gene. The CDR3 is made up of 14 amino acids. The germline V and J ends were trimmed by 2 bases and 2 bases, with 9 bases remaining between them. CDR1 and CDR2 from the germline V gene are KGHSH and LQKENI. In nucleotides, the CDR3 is TGTGCCAGCTCACCAGTTCATGTCAACTATGGCTACACCTTC. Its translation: CASSPVHVNYGYTF.

The CDR3 region is CSAKGDTEAFF. Written as DNA, the CDR3 is TGCAGTGCTAAGGGGGACACTGAAGCTTTCTTT. The chain combines TRBV20-1 with TRBJ1-1, with D possibly matching TRBD1 (6 bases). In germline, CDR1 is DFQATT, CDR2 SNEGSKA (reference sequence). The CDR3 is 11 amino acids. With 4 bases removed from V and 3 bases from J, the gap between germline ends came to 6 bases.

The CDR3 loop is CASSQVDRAGYTF. CDR3 in DNA: TGTGCCAGCAGCCAAGTGGACAGGGCTGGCTACACCTTC. The J gene is TRBJ1-2, the V gene TRBV11-3; 8 bases fit TRBD1. V gave up 5 bases and J gave up 7 bases; unmatched junction bases: 6. Germline CDR1 is SGHNT and CDR2 is YENEEA. This CDR3 is built from 13 residues.

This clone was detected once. As DNA, the CDR3 is TGTGCCAGTACCATATCCCGGGACAGCCTTTATAGCAATCAGCCCCAGCATTTT. This codes for CASTISRDSLYSNQPQHF. This chain links TRBV19 with TRBJ1-5, with 7 bases lining up with TRBD1. The CDR3 sequence is 18 residues long. V lost 7 bases, J lost 0 bases, and 15 bases stayed unmatched. Germline V gene lookup returns CDR1 LNHDA and CDR2 SQIVND (reference sequence).

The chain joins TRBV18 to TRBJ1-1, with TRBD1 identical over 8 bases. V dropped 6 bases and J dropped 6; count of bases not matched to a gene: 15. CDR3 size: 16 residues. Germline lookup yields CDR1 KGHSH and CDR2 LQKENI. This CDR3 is CASSDQLGQGGPEAFF. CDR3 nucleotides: TGTGCCAGCTCGGACCAACTCGGACAGGGAGGCCCTGAAGCTTTCTTT.

The CDR3 loop reads CASSSPAVGDYEQYF. In DNA, the CDR3 is TGTGCCAGCAGTTCCCCAGCGGTCGGGGATTACGAGCAGTACTTC. The V call is TRBV6-5, the J call TRBJ2-5; weak D call: TRBD2 (5 bases). Near its end, the DNA agrees better with TRBJ2-7, so the J call may be wrong. From germline, CDR1 is MNHEY and CDR2 SVGAGI. The length of the CDR3 is 15 residues.

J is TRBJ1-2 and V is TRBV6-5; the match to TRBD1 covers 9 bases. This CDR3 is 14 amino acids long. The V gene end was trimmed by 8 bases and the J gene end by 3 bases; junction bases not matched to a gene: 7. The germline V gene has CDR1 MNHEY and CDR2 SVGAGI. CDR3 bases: TGTGCCAGCTGGGGTAGGGACAGGGACTATGGCTACACCTTC. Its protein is CASWGRDRDYGYTF.

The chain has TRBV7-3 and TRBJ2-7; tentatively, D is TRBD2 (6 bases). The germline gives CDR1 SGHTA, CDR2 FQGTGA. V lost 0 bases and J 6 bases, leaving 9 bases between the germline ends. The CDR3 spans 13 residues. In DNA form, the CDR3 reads TGTGCCAGCAGCTTAACCGACGGGAGCGAGCAGTACTTC. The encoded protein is CASSLTDGSEQYF.

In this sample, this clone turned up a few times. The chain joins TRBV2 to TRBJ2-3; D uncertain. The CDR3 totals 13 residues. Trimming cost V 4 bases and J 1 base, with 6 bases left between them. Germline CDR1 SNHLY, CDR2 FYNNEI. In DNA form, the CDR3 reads TGTGCCAGCAGTGGTACAGGCACAGATACGCAGTATTTT. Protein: CASSGTGTDTQYF.

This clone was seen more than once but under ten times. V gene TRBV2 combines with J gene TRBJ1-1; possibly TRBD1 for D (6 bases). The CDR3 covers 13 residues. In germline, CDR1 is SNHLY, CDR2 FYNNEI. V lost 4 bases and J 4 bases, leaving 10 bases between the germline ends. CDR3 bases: TGTGCCAGCAGTGTCCAGGGGAGCACTGAAGCTTTCTTT. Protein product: CASSVQGSTEAFF.

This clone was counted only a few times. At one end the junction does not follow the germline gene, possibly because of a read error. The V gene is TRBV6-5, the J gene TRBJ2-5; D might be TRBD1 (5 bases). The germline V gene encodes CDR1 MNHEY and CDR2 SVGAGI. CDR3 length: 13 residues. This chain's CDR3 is CAISHPGKETQYF. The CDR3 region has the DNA TGTGCCATCAGTCATCCAGGGAAAGAGACCCAGTACTTC.